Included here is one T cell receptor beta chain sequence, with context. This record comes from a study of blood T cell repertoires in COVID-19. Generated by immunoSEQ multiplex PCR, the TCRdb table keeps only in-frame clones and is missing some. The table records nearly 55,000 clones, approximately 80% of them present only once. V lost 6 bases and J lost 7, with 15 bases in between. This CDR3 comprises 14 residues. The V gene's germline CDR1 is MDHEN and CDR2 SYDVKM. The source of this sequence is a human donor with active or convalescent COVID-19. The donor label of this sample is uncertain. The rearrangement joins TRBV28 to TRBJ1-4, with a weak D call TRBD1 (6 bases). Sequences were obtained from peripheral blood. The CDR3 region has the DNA TGTGCCAGCAGCATGACAGGTTATAGTGAAAAACTGTTTTTT. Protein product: CASSMTGYSEKLFF.